This T cell receptor (beta chain) was documented in a study of Ad26.COV2.S vaccination and SARS-CoV-2 variants (dated by TCRdb to 2020 to 2023). Describing the broader study: TCRbeta repertoire sequencing served as the tool for gauging how specific and how broad the SARS-CoV-2-reactive T cell receptors were following Ad26.COV2.S vaccination. A total of 32 samples were included in the TCR-sequenced set, comprising some 20 Ad26.COV2.S vaccine recipients, 5 placebo recipients and 8 SARS-CoV-2 convalescent individuals.

Its CDR3 holds 14 amino acids, cysteine through phenylalanine. Only CDR3 DNA is held: 42 bases, read in frame from base 1. Via the germline V gene, CDR1 is SGHVS and CDR2 FQNEAQ. Trimming removed 2 bases from V and 2 bases from J, leaving 9 bases between the germline ends. TCRbeta CDR3 regions were sequenced with the immunoSEQ Assay. After extraction, genomic DNA underwent amplification by bias-controlled multiplex PCR, followed by high-throughput sequencing. Processing in the source paper ran as follows. To quantify the absolute abundance of every unique TCRbeta CDR3 region, sequences were collapsed and filtered. T cell fraction was estimated by normalizing TCRbeta template counts to usable DNA, with usable DNA measured through amplification of reference genes found in all nucleated cells. Repertoire TCRs were annotated as SARS-CoV-2-specific by exact matching of V gene, CDR3 amino acid sequence and J gene to a known reactive TCR set. The reference SARS-CoV-2 TCR set was obtained from MIRA and was filtered for enrichment in COVID-19-positive ImmuneCODE repertoires, whereby public or cross-reactive TCRs were removed. Using the MIRA antigens, annotated TCRs were further analysed by specific ORF or by position within an ORF. Breadth was defined as annotated unique rearrangements over total unique productive rearrangements; depth was the summed frequency of those rearrangements. Two-sided Wilcoxon rank-sum tests were used to compare TCR breadth between groups. The table was pulled from immuneACCESS by TCRdb, which kept in-frame rearrangements only. Such tables lose some clones; where checked, under half of the loss comes from unresolved V genes, and the rest has no known cause. For V, J and clone size, that table is used; D and trimming come from the DNA. The sample profile shows approximately 340,000 clones; under 95% of them were found once. The top ten constitute around 4% of the sample.

The time point label on this specimen signifies: individuals recovered from natural SARS-CoV-2 infection. Study-level results and caveats: Higher spike-specific TCR breadth was observed in Ad26.COV2.S recipients than in placebo recipients (P = 0.0014). After vaccination, spike-specific CD8+ and CD4+ T cell responses were reported to show substantial breadth. The authors noted that total T cell responses may have been underestimated by the TCR breadth and depth analyses. Vaccine and placebo recipients had similar non-spike TCR breadth, a finding consistent with the vaccine containing only spike.

Comment on this clone: Its antigen has not been determined. Within one base of it there is no much larger clone, and no base qualities were kept.

The sample here was peripheral blood, taken after recovery from COVID-19. The clonotype was recovered from a human donor who had recovered from COVID-19. The chain employs TRBV7-8 and TRBJ1-2; perhaps TRBD1 is the D gene, with 5 bases matching. Here is the DNA: TGTGCCAGCAGCTTATCCTCAGGGAACTATGGCTACACCTTC. It is translated as CASSLSSGNYGYTF.